The 29 T cell receptor beta chains below come from one sample, sequenced in a study of molecular identifiers for immune sequencing clone quantification. TCRdb reprocessed the PCR reads via MiXCR and lists one record per CDR3 protein. The sample holds approximately 550,000 distinct CDR3 sequences, over 20% seen once. The sample comprised naive CD8+ T cells from blood, with Jurkat cell RNA spiked in. The sample's subset: FACS-sorted CD8+CD4-CCR7+CD45RA+ naive T cells. Receptor source: a human donor in good health. Some libraries in this study had Jurkat cell RNA spiked in.

This clonotype occurred many times. V and J are TRBV7-2 and TRBJ2-7; D is ambiguous. Trimming left V 5 bases short and J 2 bases short, with 13 bases between. CDR3 length: 14 residues. CDR1 and CDR2 (germline): SGHTA, FQGNSA. The CDR3 sequence: CASSLALLPYEQYF. The CDR3, as DNA: TGTGCCAGCAGCCTTGCGCTCCTTCCCTACGAGCAGTACTTC.

This clonotype has ten or more counts. The chain recombines TRBV4-3 with TRBJ1-1, with D hard to call. This CDR3 is 18 amino acids long. Deletions cut 1 base from V and 0 bases from J, with 18 bases between. Germline values: CDR1 LGHNA, CDR2 YSLEER. CDR3 nucleotides: TGCGCCAGCAGCCAAGGATTATTTAGGGCAGGCCTGAACACTGAAGCTTTCTTT. As protein: CASSQGLFRAGLNTEAFF.

The chain recombines TRBV20-1 with TRBJ2-3; the D call may be TRBD1 or TRBD2 (5 bases each). Germline V gene data show CDR1 as DFQATT and CDR2 as SNEGSKA (reference sequence). This CDR3 has 16 residues. V shed 3 bases and J shed 4 bases, with 20 bases lying between them. In DNA form, the CDR3 reads TGCAGTGCTAGGTCGCCACCGAGCCGGGGCGCAGATACGCAGTATTTT. Protein product: CSARSPPSRGADTQYF.

Note on this clonotype: A much larger clone lies one base from this, so it may be a read error. The conserved phenylalanine or tryptophan normally closing the CDR3 is absent here, so this likely arose from a read error. CDR3 in amino acids: CAISEGQGIADTQYL. The CDR3 nucleotides read TGTGCCATCAGTGAAGGACAGGGCATAGCAGATACGCAGTATCTT. The gene calls are TRBV10-3 and TRBJ2-3, with 8 bases identical to TRBD1. V trimming: 3 bases; J trimming: 4 bases; junction bases outside the gene matches: 6. In germline, CDR1 is ENHRY, CDR2 SYGVKD. CDR3 size: 15 residues.

This clonotype was counted only a few times. The chain uses TRBV4-1 and TRBJ1-3, with TRBD1 matching 7 bases. The CDR3 has 13 amino acids. With V trimmed by 4 bases and J by 10 bases, 7 bases remained unmatched. Germline CDR1 MGHRA, CDR2 YSYEKL. CDR3 in amino acids: CASSRDRASTIYF. In DNA form, the CDR3 reads TGCGCCAGCAGCCGCGACAGGGCGAGTACCATATATTTT.

This rearrangement joins TRBV24-1 to TRBJ2-2; no clear D. The CDR3 is made up of 14 amino acids. V was trimmed by 6 bases and J by 0 bases, leaving 7 bases between them. From germline, CDR1 is KGHDR and CDR2 SFDVKD. This chain's CDR3 is CATSSAANTGELFF. The CDR3 region has the DNA TGTGCCACCAGTTCAGCAGCGAACACCGGGGAGCTGTTTTTT.

This clonotype has only a few counts. This sequence joins TRBV20-1 and TRBJ1-2; D is unclear. Germline loops: CDR1 DFQATT, CDR2 SNEGSKA (reference sequence). This CDR3 region has 14 residues. Trimming stripped 1 base from V and 2 bases from J, with 11 bases between. CDR3 region: CSARALTANYGYTF. The CDR3 DNA sequence: TGCAGTGCTAGAGCTCTCACGGCCAACTATGGCTACACCTTC.

This clonotype came up many times. CDR3 nucleotide sequence: TGTGCCAGCAGCCACAGGCGAGACTACGAGCAGTACTTC. Its translation is CASSHRRDYEQYF. V gene TRBV7-2 combines with J gene TRBJ2-7; D is possibly TRBD1 (5 bases). The CDR3 totals 13 residues. Trimming stripped 5 bases from V and 3 bases from J, with 11 bases between. Germline values: CDR1 SGHTA, CDR2 FQGNSA.

This clonotype was detected ten times or more. This chain uses TRBV6-2 or TRBV6-3 with TRBJ2-5; the match to TRBD2 covers 9 bases. The germline V gene has CDR1 MNHEY and CDR2 SVGEGT. The ends lost 5 bases at V and 2 bases at J; junction bases unmatched: 6. The CDR3 consists of 15 residues. For the CDR3, the DNA is TGTGCCAGCAGTAACCCGACTAGCGGACAAGAGACCCAGTACTTC. It specifies CASSNPTSGQETQYF.

This clonotype was seen at least ten times. The rearrangement uses TRBV6-5 and TRBJ1-4, with 7 bases aligning to TRBD1. The CDR3 has 15 amino acids. Trimming removed 6 bases from V and 8 bases from J; junction bases left unmatched: 12. CDR1 is MNHEY and CDR2 is SVGAGI in the germline V gene. CDR3 bases: TGTGCCAGCAGGGGGACAGCGGGGCGGCGGGAAAAACTGTTTTTT. Residues: CASRGTAGRREKLFF.

This clonotype was seen ten or more times. J is TRBJ2-3 and V is TRBV4-3; 8 nucleotides agree with TRBD1. The CDR3 is made up of 14 amino acids. Germline V gives CDR1 LGHNA, CDR2 YSLEER. Trimming cost V 3 bases and J 6 bases; bases outside gene matches: 5. The CDR3 spells CASSQGTGSDTQYF. Here the CDR3 DNA reads TGCGCCAGCAGCCAGGGGACAGGTTCTGATACGCAGTATTTT.

This clonotype came up many times. The genes are TRBV30 and TRBJ2-5; TRBD2 matches at 9 bases. Looked up from germline, CDR1 is GTSNPN and CDR2 is SVGIG (reference sequence). Losses at the gene ends were 3 bases for V and 4 bases for J; bases not matched to a gene: 6. The CDR3 extends over 14 amino acids. CDR3 DNA sequence: TGTGCCTGGAGCCCTTGGCGGGGGGGAGAGACCCAGTACTTC. Residues: CAWSPWRGGETQYF.

The chain couples TRBV11-2 to TRBJ2-2, with D possibly being TRBD2 (5 bases). Germline assignment: CDR1 SGHAT and CDR2 FQNNGV. The V end lost 0 bases, the J end lost 6 bases, and 11 bases lay between the germline ends. This CDR3 region has 15 residues. The CDR3 DNA follows: TGTGCCAGCAGCTTAGAGGTGCGGGTGGCCGGGGAGCTGTTTTTT. Translated: CASSLEVRVAGELFF.

This clonotype was found many times. This chain connects TRBV28 to TRBJ1-4; no definite D call. The CDR3 has 16 residues. Germline-derived CDR1 and CDR2 are MDHEN and SYDVKM. With 2 bases removed from V and 0 bases from J, the gap between germline ends came to 10 bases. As DNA, the CDR3 is TGTGCCAGCAGTTTACTCCGGGGATCAACTAATGAAAAACTGTTTTTT. Its translation: CASSLLRGSTNEKLFF.

This chain links TRBV9 with TRBJ1-1, with D unresolved. The CDR3 spans 13 residues. V was trimmed by 0 bases and J by 4 bases, leaving 7 bases between them. Germline V gives CDR1 SGDLS, CDR2 YYNGEE. In DNA, the CDR3 is TGTGCCAGCAGCGTAGGCCTGTTCACTGAAGCTTTCTTT. Amino acids: CASSVGLFTEAFF.

This CDR3 reads CAILPLAEGVDTQYF. Written as DNA, the CDR3 is TGTGCCATCTTACCCCTAGCGGAGGGGGTAGATACGCAGTATTTT. The chain uses TRBV6-1 and TRBJ2-3; a possible D gene is TRBD2 (7 bases). V dropped 10 bases and J dropped 5 bases, with 22 bases sitting between them. The CDR3 is 15 residues long. Germline V gene lookup returns CDR1 MNHNS and CDR2 SASEGT.

In the case of this clonotype: A much larger clonotype is one base distant, so this may be a read error. The conserved phenylalanine or tryptophan normally closing the CDR3 is absent here, so this likely arose from a read error. The chain has TRBV5-5 and TRBJ2-4; D is undetermined. Germline V gene sequence: CDR1 SGHKS, CDR2 YYEKEE (reference sequence). The germline V and J ends were trimmed by 0 bases and 0 bases, with 10 bases remaining between them. This CDR3 is 16 amino acids long. The CDR3 nucleotides are TGTGCCAGCAGCTTGGGACAAATACTAGCCAAAAACATTCAGTACCTC. Protein product: CASSLGQILAKNIQYL.

At least ten counts were recorded for this clonotype. The chain carries TRBV20-1 and TRBJ2-3; 8 nucleotides align to TRBD2. The ends lost 3 bases at V and 6 bases at J; junction bases unmatched: 8. This CDR3 is built from 14 residues. Germline V gene data show CDR1 as DFQATT and CDR2 as SNEGSKA (reference sequence). The chain's CDR3 is CSASRGGDGDTQYF. The CDR3 bases are TGCAGTGCTAGTCGGGGGGGGGATGGCGATACGCAGTATTTT.

On this clonotype: A much larger clone is a single base away; this may be a read error. The conserved final phenylalanine or tryptophan is absent from the CDR3, which likely points to a read error. The chain joins TRBV7-9 to TRBJ1-4; D unclear. Deletions cut 1 base from V and 8 bases from J, with 8 bases between. Germline-derived CDR1 and CDR2 are SEHNR and FQNEAQ (reference sequence). This CDR3 is built from 13 residues. CDR3 protein: CASSLDLGEKLFS. The CDR3 bases are TGTGCCAGCAGCTTAGACCTGGGCGAAAAACTGTTTTCT.

This clonotype showed up many times. This chain joins TRBV6-5 and TRBJ2-5; D not resolved. Between the trimmed V and J ends, which lost 4 bases and 0 bases, there was a span of 6 bases. Germline V CDR1 and CDR2: MNHEY, SVGAGI. This CDR3 contains 13 residues. In DNA, the CDR3 is TGTGCCAGCAGTTGGGGTTACCAAGAGACCCAGTACTTC. Translated: CASSWGYQETQYF.

The chain carries TRBV7-6 and TRBJ2-1; 8 nucleotides line up with TRBD2. The length of the CDR3 is 15 residues. V gave up 5 bases and J gave up 4 bases; unmatched junction bases: 7. In germline, CDR1 is SGHVS, CDR2 FNYEAQ. CDR3 sequence: CASSLLSGTYNEQFF. CDR3 nucleotide sequence: TGTGCCAGCAGCCTCCTTAGCGGGACATACAATGAGCAGTTCTTC.

Details on this clonotype: Without the conserved terminal phenylalanine or tryptophan, this CDR3 likely stems from a read error. This chain joins TRBV4-1 and TRBJ2-7; 10 bases fit TRBD1. This CDR3 contains 17 residues. The V gene's germline CDR1 is MGHRA and CDR2 YSYEKL. V lost 1 base to trimming and J lost 2 bases; unmatched junction nucleotides: 8. CDR3 amino acids: CASSQGGQGVIAYEQYL. The CDR3 bases are TGCGCCAGCAGCCAAGGAGGACAGGGGGTCATTGCCTACGAGCAGTACCTC.

This clonotype was detected ten times or more. The chain has TRBV27 and TRBJ2-1; D tentatively fits TRBD1 or TRBD2 (5 bases each). V was cut by 4 bases and J by 2 bases, with 15 bases left in between. CDR3 length: 16 residues. Germline V CDR1 and CDR2: MNHEY, SMNVEV (reference sequence). CDR3 coding DNA: TGTGCCAGCAGTTCCGCTATGGGGGAGCCCTACAATGAGCAGTTCTTC. Residues: CASSSAMGEPYNEQFF.

This clonotype was detected many times. The chain carries TRBV5-8 and TRBJ2-5, with 7 positions matching TRBD1. V gave up 4 bases and J gave up 0 bases; unmatched junction bases: 3. This CDR3 region has 14 residues. Germline V gene lookup returns CDR1 SGHTS and CDR2 YDEGEE. The CDR3 DNA sequence: TGTGCCAGCAGCACCGGGACAGACCAAGAGACCCAGTACTTC. Translating gives CASSTGTDQETQYF. The complete variable domain, with remaining parts taken from reference TRBV5-8 and TRBJ2-5, reads EAGVTQSPTHLIKTRGQQATLRCSPISGHTSVYWYQQALGLGLQFLLWYDEGEERNRGNFPPRFSGRQFPNYSSELNVNALELEDSALYLCASSTGTDQETQYFGPGTRLLVL.

In its sample, this clonotype was seen many times. The gene calls are TRBV9 and TRBJ2-2; TRBD2 agrees at 10 bases. CDR3 length: 15 amino acids. Trimming took 2 bases from V and 4 from J; bases not matched to a gene: 2. Germline V gene lookup returns CDR1 SGDLS and CDR2 YYNGEE. CDR3 amino acids: CASSVLAGGTGELFF. The CDR3 nucleotides read TGTGCCAGCAGCGTCTTAGCGGGAGGCACCGGGGAGCTGTTTTTT. Together with reference TRBV9 and TRBJ2-2, the CDR3 gives the full variable domain: DSGVTQTPKHLITATGQRVTLRCSPRSGDLSVYWYQQSLDQGLQFLIQYYNGEERAKGNILERFSAQQFPDLHSELNLSSLELGDSALYFCASSVLAGGTGELFFGEGSRLTVL.

The chain is built from TRBV4-3 and TRBJ2-7; D is unclear. The germline V and J ends were trimmed by 0 bases and 3 bases, with 6 bases remaining between them. The CDR3 extends over 13 amino acids. Germline loops: CDR1 LGHNA, CDR2 YSLEER. The CDR3 region has the DNA TGCGCCAGCAGCCAAGAAGACGACTACGAGCAGTACTTC. It encodes CASSQEDDYEQYF.

A note on this clonotype: Possible read error: a much larger clone is one base away. As the CDR3 is not closed by the conserved phenylalanine or tryptophan, this likely results from a read error. The CDR3, as DNA: TGTGCCAGCAGCGCGGCAGGACTAGCGGGAGACGAGCAGTACCTC. Protein product: CASSAAGLAGDEQYL. The chain employs TRBV7-2 and TRBJ2-7, with 13 bases lining up with TRBD2. This CDR3 spans 15 amino acids. Germline values: CDR1 SGHTA, CDR2 FQGNSA. V trimming: 5 bases; J trimming: 5 bases; junction bases outside the gene matches: 6.

The table lists this clonotype with many counts. V and J are TRBV4-1 and TRBJ2-3; D could derive from TRBD1 or TRBD2 (6 bases each). The V gene's germline CDR1 is MGHRA and CDR2 YSYEKL. The ends were cut back, 6 bases at V and 0 bases at J, with 16 bases in the middle. CDR3 length: 16 residues. The CDR3 is CASRPEGGFSTDTQYF. The DNA for the CDR3 is TGCGCCAGCAGACCCGAGGGGGGCTTCAGCACAGATACGCAGTATTTT.

This clonotype was detected ten times or more. J is TRBJ1-1 and V is TRBV29-1; 9 bases agree with TRBD1. Germline V gene sequence: CDR1 SQVTM, CDR2 ANQGSEA. The ends lost 6 bases at V and 4 bases at J; junction bases unmatched: 6. This CDR3 contains 13 residues. The chain's CDR3 is CSVVTGGGTEAFF. DNA of the CDR3: TGCAGCGTGGTGACAGGGGGGGGCACTGAAGCTTTCTTT.